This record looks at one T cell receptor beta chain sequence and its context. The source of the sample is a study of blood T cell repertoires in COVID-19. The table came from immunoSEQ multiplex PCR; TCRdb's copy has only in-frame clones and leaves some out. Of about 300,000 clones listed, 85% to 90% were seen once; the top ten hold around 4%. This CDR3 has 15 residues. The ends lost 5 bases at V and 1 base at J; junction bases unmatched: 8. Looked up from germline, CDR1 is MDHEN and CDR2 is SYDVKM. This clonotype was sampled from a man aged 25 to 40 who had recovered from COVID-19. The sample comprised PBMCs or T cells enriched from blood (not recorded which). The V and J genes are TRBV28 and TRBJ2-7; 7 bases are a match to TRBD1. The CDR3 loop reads CASSQTGKASYEQYF. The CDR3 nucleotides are TGTGCCAGCAGTCAGACAGGGAAGGCATCCTACGAGCAGTACTTC.